Presented here are 4 T cell receptor beta chains from one specimen sequenced in a study of shared clonotypes between healthy human individuals. Clones were sequenced by immunoSEQ multiplex PCR, and TCRdb holds only the in-frame ones, with some missing. The data contain around 2,000,000 clones, about 95% of them singletons. Naive CD8 cells, CD45RO-negative and positively selected for CCR7, excluded terminally differentiated effector memory CD45RA+ cells. The sequencing input was naive CD8+ T cells sorted from blood. The receptors were sampled from a man in his late teens or twenties in good health.

This chain links TRBV19 with TRBJ1-6; 9 bases align to TRBD1. CDR1 and CDR2 from the germline V gene are LNHDA and SQIVND (reference sequence). The CDR3 runs 14 residues. After removal of 5 bases from V and 8 bases from J, the junction contained 4 bases not matched to a gene. The CDR3 here is CASSGQGRDSPLHF. The CDR3 DNA is TGTGCCAGTAGTGGACAGGGGAGGGATTCACCCCTCCACTTT.

The rearrangement links TRBV27 to TRBJ2-1, with TRBD1 matching 7 bases. This CDR3 comprises 15 residues. Germline loops: CDR1 MNHEY, CDR2 SMNVEV (reference sequence). V dropped 4 bases and J dropped 7; count of bases not matched to a gene: 10. The CDR3 nucleotides are TGTGCCAGCAGTTCTAACCGAGTACAGGGGAATGAGCAGTTCTTC. Its translation is CASSSNRVQGNEQFF.

This chain connects TRBV30 to TRBJ2-5; no definite D call. Germline V gene sequence: CDR1 GTSNPN, CDR2 SVGIG (reference sequence). The V gene lost 1 base and the J gene lost 6 bases, with 15 bases spanning the gap. The CDR3 is 14 residues long. Here the CDR3 reads CAWSEAGALQTQYF. The CDR3 region has the DNA TGTGCCTGGAGTGAGGCAGGAGCTCTCCAGACCCAGTACTTC.

This chain links TRBV6-5 with TRBJ2-1; a possible D gene is TRBD2 (6 bases). In germline, CDR1 is MNHEY, CDR2 SVGAGI. The germline V and J ends were trimmed by 8 bases and 6 bases, with 17 bases remaining between them. CDR3 size: 14 residues. The CDR3 coding sequence is TGTGCCAGCGGCCGGAGGGATAGCGGCAATGAGCAGTTCTTC. It translates to CASGRRDSGNEQFF.